A single sample gave rise to the 16 T cell receptor beta chains below, sequenced in a study of blood T cell repertoires in COVID-19. Method: immunoSEQ multiplex PCR; TCRdb's copy keeps in-frame clones and lacks some. The sample has 350,000 or so clones; roughly nine tenths are singletons. Sample: PBMCs or T cells enriched from blood (not recorded which). Receptors originate from a woman in her twenties or thirties who had recovered from COVID-19.

This clone turned up a few times. The rearrangement links TRBV28 to TRBJ2-1; 7 bases align to TRBD1. The germline V gene encodes CDR1 MDHEN and CDR2 SYDVKM. Trimming took 2 bases from V and 6 from J; bases not matched to a gene: 4. This CDR3 contains 14 residues. This CDR3 is CASSLGTAPNEQFF. CDR3 DNA sequence: TGTGCCAGCAGTTTAGGGACAGCTCCCAATGAGCAGTTCTTC.

The gene calls are TRBV5-1 and TRBJ2-7, with 12 bases fitting TRBD2. The CDR3 sequence is 17 residues long. Unmatched junction bases numbered 7, after V lost 1 base and J lost 2 bases. The germline gives CDR1 SGHRS, CDR2 YFSETQ. The CDR3 here is CASSLSRTSGTPYEQYF. CDR3 DNA sequence: TGCGCCAGCAGCTTGAGTAGGACTAGCGGGACCCCCTACGAGCAGTACTTC.

The rearrangement joins TRBV27 to TRBJ1-2; tentatively, D is TRBD1 (6 bases). There are 12 residues in the CDR3. Per the germline V gene, CDR1 is MNHEY and CDR2 is SMNVEV (reference sequence). Trimming stripped 5 bases from V and 6 bases from J, with 10 bases between. CDR3: CASSPGVDGYTF. CDR3 DNA: TGTGCCAGCAGTCCAGGGGTAGATGGCTACACCTTC.

The chain uses TRBV5-8 and TRBJ1-4; weak D call: TRBD1 (5 bases). CDR1 and CDR2 (germline): SGHTS, YDEGEE. This CDR3 is built from 15 residues. V shed 5 bases and J shed 7 bases, with 18 bases lying between them. CDR3 in DNA: TGTGCCAGCAGATTTCAGGGCACATGGAGTGAAAAACTGTTTTTT. It encodes CASRFQGTWSEKLFF.

J is TRBJ1-1 and V is TRBV28; TRBD1 might be the D (5 bases). Germline loops: CDR1 MDHEN, CDR2 SYDVKM. Trimming removed 8 bases from V and 0 bases from J, with 34 bases in between. The CDR3 length is 21 residues. The CDR3 reads CASPPTGEKVGEKALNTEAFF. In DNA, the CDR3 is TGTGCCAGCCCCCCCACGGGGGAAAAAGTCGGGGAGAAGGCGCTGAACACTGAAGCTTTCTTT.

The V and J genes are TRBV10-3 and TRBJ1-4; 7 nucleotides agree with TRBD1. Germline V gives CDR1 ENHRY, CDR2 SYGVKD. J was trimmed by 8 bases and V by 3 bases; bases with no gene match: 6. The CDR3 has 14 amino acids. CDR3 nucleotides: TGTGCCATCAGTGACCGGGACAGAGACGAAAAACTGTTTTTT. This sequence encodes CAISDRDRDEKLFF.

The V call is TRBV4-3, the J call TRBJ2-5, with 9 nucleotides matching TRBD2. Germline loops: CDR1 LGHNA, CDR2 YSLEER. This CDR3 has 16 amino acids. The junction had 10 bases not matched to a gene; V was cut back by 1 base and J by 7 bases. In DNA, the CDR3 is TGCGCCAGCAGCCAAGGGGAGAGTAGCGGGAGCGGGACCCAGTACTTC. Amino acids: CASSQGESSGSGTQYF.

The CDR3 bases are TGTGCCACCAGCAGAGCGACAGGGGGGAGCAATCAGCCCCAGCATTTT. Amino acids: CATSRATGGSNQPQHF. The V gene is TRBV15, the J gene TRBJ1-5; 9 positions agree with TRBD1. The CDR3 runs 16 residues. The V segment lost 1 base and the J segment 1 base; nucleotides outside the gene matches: 2. Per germline, CDR1 LNHNV and CDR2 YYDKDF (reference sequence).

The chain carries TRBV28 and TRBJ1-3; 8 nucleotides line up with TRBD1. V lost 6 bases and J lost 4; bases outside the gene matches: 8. This CDR3 spans 15 amino acids. Germline CDR1 is MDHEN and CDR2 is SYDVKM. CDR3 bases: TGTGCCAGCAGCTCGGGACAGGAGGGCGGAAACACCATATATTTT. This sequence encodes CASSSGQEGGNTIYF.

This rearrangement joins TRBV7-2 to TRBJ2-3; 11 nucleotides line up with TRBD2. Germline V gene sequence: CDR1 SGHTA, CDR2 FQGNSA. The CDR3 is made up of 14 amino acids. The V and J ends lost 10 bases and 2 bases, in that order; junction bases with no gene match: 5. The CDR3 nucleotides are TGTGCCAACAAACTAGCGGGGGTCACAGATACGCAGTATTTT. Protein sequence: CANKLAGVTDTQYF.

V is TRBV28 and J is TRBJ2-1; D gene uncertain. Germline V CDR1 and CDR2: MDHEN, SYDVKM. The CDR3 consists of 14 residues. V gave up 3 bases and J gave up 8 bases, with 14 bases separating them. The CDR3 DNA reads as TGTGCCAGCAGTTTGACCCCCTCCAGGCATGAGCAGTTCTTC. Translating it yields CASSLTPSRHEQFF.

This clone was found once. The chain employs TRBV5-6 and TRBJ2-1, with TRBD2 identical over 10 bases. V shed 5 bases, J shed 0 bases, and the junction held 11 bases outside the gene matches. Germline values: CDR1 SGHDT, CDR2 YYEEEE. The CDR3 extends over 18 amino acids. The DNA of the CDR3 is TGTGCCAGCAGTTCAGGAACTAGCGGGACGAGCTCCTACAATGAGCAGTTCTTC. Amino acid sequence: CASSSGTSGTSSYNEQFF. Complete variable domain (other parts from reference TRBV5-6 and TRBJ2-1): DAGVTQSPTHLIKTRGQQVTLRCSPKSGHDTVSWYQQALGQGPQFIFQYYEEEERQRGNFPDRFSGHQFPNYSSELNVNALLLGDSALYLCASSSGTSGTSSYNEQFFGPGTRLTVL.

This chain links TRBV3-1 (or the pseudogene TRBV3-2) with TRBJ1-1; TRBD1 might be the D (5 bases). V lost 1 base and J 4 bases, leaving 10 bases between the germline ends. The CDR3 totals 14 residues. Germline CDR1 is LGHDT and CDR2 is YNNKEL (reference sequence). The CDR3 coding sequence is TGTGCCAGCAGCCAAGTAATAGGGGTCACTGAAGCTTTCTTT. Translating gives CASSQVIGVTEAFF.

The chain carries TRBV7-8 and TRBJ1-3; no definite D call. The CDR3 is made up of 12 amino acids. Germline CDR1 and CDR2: SGHVS and FQNEAQ. V was clipped by 5 bases and J by 3 bases, with 5 bases between them. The CDR3 region has the DNA TGTGCCAGCAGCCACAGTGGAAACACCATATATTTT. This codes for CASSHSGNTIYF.

The chain couples TRBV14 to TRBJ2-2, with D perhaps TRBD2 (6 bases). This CDR3 has 16 residues. V shed 0 bases and J shed 2 bases, with 10 bases lying between them. Germline CDR1 reads SGHDN; CDR2 reads FVKESK. The CDR3 loop is CASSQETGVNTGELFF. The CDR3 DNA follows: TGTGCCAGCAGCCAAGAAACGGGAGTTAACACCGGGGAGCTGTTTTTT. Together with reference TRBV14 and TRBJ2-2, the CDR3 gives the full variable domain: EAGVTQFPSHSVIEKGQTVTLRCDPISGHDNLYWYRRVMGKEIKFLLHFVKESKQDESGMPNNRFLAERTGGTYSTLKVQPAELEDSGVYFCASSQETGVNTGELFFGEGSRLTVL.

The chain links TRBV7-9 to TRBJ2-7, with 10 positions matching TRBD1. This CDR3 spans 17 amino acids. Per germline, CDR1 SEHNR and CDR2 FQNEAQ (reference sequence). V was pared by 1 base and J by 6 bases, with 12 bases of the junction left unmatched. CDR3 sequence: CASSLGFGTGEAREQYF. CDR3 sequence (DNA): TGTGCCAGCAGCTTAGGATTCGGGACAGGGGAGGCGCGCGAGCAGTACTTC.